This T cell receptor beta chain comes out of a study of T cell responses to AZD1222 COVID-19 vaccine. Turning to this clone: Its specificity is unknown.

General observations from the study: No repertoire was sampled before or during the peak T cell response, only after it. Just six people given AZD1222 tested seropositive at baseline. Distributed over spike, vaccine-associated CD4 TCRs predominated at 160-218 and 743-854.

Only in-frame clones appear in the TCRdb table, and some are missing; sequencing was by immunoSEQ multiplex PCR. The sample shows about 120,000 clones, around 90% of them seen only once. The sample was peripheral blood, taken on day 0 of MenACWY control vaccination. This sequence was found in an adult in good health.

In DNA, the CDR3 is TGTGCCAGCAGCGTTCAGACAGGGCCGTGGGGCTACACCTTC. Translated: CASSVQTGPWGYTF. The rearrangement uses TRBV9 and TRBJ1-2; the match to TRBD1 covers 7 bases. Germline V gene data show CDR1 as SGDLS and CDR2 as YYNGEE. The CDR3 loop spans 14 amino acids. J gave up 8 bases and V 2 bases, and 9 bases lay outside the gene matches.